These T cell receptor beta chains were read from a single sample in a study of T cell responses to AZD1222 COVID-19 vaccine. Sequencing was performed with immunoSEQ multiplex PCR; in TCRdb, only in-frame clones are kept and a portion is missing. The sample includes 100,000 to 150,000 clones, approximately 88% of them seen just once. Here the sequenced sample was peripheral blood, taken on day 0 of AZD1222 vaccination. The receptors shown here come from an adult in good health. Both conserved end residues are part of each CDR3. Each record gives: V gene, J gene, CDR3 protein.

>TRBV4-1|TRBJ2-1
CASSQDSQGNYNEQFF
>TRBV27|TRBJ2-3
CASSLPRGTGGTDTQYF
>TRBV5-1|TRBJ1-6
CASSPAQPNSPLHF
>TRBV18|TRBJ1-3
CASSQDSSGNTIYF
>TRBV27|TRBJ1-2
CASRRRQGDGYTF
>TRBV18|TRBJ1-3
CASSYRQTDLHSGNTIYF
>TRBV7-3|TRBJ1-3
CASSSGDSPNTIYF
>TRBV2|TRBJ2-3
CASSEWGTVTDTQYF
>TRBV6-5|TRBJ1-6
CASSYSGASPLHF
>TRBV25-1|TRBJ1-2
CASRDGTGRNYGYTF
>TRBV6-5|TRBJ1-4
CASRQLGGADEKLFF
>TRBV18|TRBJ2-7
CASSLERQGLHF
>TRBV7-9|TRBJ1-6
CASSLASQGTSPLYF
>TRBV12-5|TRBJ2-2
CASGRTSGRHTGELFF
>TRBV12-5|TRBJ2-5
CASQRGRQETQYF
>TRBV10-3|TRBJ1-5
CAISSDRDYSNQPQHF
>TRBV7-3|TRBJ2-1
CASSLEGTSGKHGSYNEQFF